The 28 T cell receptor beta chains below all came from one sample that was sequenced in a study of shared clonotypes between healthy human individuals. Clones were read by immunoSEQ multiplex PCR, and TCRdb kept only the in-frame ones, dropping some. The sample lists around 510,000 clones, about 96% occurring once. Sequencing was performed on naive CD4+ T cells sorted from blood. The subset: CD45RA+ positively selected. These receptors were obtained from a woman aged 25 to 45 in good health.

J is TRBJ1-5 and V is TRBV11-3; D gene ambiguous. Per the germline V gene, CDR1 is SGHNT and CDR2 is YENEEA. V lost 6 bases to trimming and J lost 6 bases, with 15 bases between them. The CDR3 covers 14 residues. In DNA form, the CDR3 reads TGTGCCAGCAGTCCCCGATCGGACGGTCAGCCCCAGCATTTT. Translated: CASSPRSDGQPQHF.

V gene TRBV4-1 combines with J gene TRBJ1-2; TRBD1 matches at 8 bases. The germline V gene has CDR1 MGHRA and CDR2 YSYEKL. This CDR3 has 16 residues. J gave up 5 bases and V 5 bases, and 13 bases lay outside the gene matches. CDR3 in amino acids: CASSVASGDRHYGYTF. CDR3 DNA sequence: TGCGCCAGCAGCGTTGCTTCAGGGGACAGGCATTATGGCTACACCTTC.

Here the CDR3 reads CASSLFVSGTQTGEQYF. CDR3 coding DNA: TGCGCCAGCAGCTTGTTTGTTTCCGGGACTCAAACCGGCGAGCAGTACTTC. The chain carries TRBV5-1 and TRBJ2-7; possibly TRBD2 for D (6 bases). Trimming removed 1 base at V and 6 bases at J, with 23 bases between. This CDR3 is 17 amino acids long. The V gene's germline CDR1 is SGHRS and CDR2 YFSETQ.

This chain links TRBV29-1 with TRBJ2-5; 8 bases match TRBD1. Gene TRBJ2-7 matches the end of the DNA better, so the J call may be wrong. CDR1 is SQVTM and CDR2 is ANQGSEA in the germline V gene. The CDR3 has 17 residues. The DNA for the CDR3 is TGCAGCGTTGCCGGCAGAGGACAGGGTTCGGCATTCTACGAGCAGTACTTC. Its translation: CSVAGRGQGSAFYEQYF.

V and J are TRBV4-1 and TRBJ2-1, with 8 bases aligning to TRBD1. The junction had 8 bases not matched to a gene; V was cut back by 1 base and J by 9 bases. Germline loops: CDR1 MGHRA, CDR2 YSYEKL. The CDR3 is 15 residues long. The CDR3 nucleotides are TGCGCCAGCAGCCAAGTCGGGACAGGATTATTTGAGCAGTTCTTC. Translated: CASSQVGTGLFEQFF.

The CDR3: CASSLGAGTSGYEQYF. DNA of the CDR3: TGTGCCAGCAGCCTGGGCGCCGGGACTAGCGGGTACGAGCAGTACTTC. V is TRBV5-5 and J is TRBJ2-5, with 12 positions matching TRBD2. The DNA end lines up better with TRBJ2-7; the J call may be wrong. There are 16 residues in the CDR3. The germline CDR1 and CDR2 sequences are SGHKS and YYEKEE (reference sequence).

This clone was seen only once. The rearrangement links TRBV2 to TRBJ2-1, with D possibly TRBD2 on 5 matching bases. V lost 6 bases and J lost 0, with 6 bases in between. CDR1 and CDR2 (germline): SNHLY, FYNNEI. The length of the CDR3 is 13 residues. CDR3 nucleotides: TGTGCCAGCAGGGGGAGCTCCTACAATGAGCAGTTCTTC. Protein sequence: CASRGSSYNEQFF.

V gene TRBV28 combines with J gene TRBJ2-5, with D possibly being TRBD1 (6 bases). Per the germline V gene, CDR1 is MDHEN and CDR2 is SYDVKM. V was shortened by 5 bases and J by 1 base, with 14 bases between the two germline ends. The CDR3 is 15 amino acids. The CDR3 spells CASSATTGPQETQYF. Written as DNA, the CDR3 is TGTGCCAGCAGTGCGACGACAGGCCCCCAAGAGACCCAGTACTTC.

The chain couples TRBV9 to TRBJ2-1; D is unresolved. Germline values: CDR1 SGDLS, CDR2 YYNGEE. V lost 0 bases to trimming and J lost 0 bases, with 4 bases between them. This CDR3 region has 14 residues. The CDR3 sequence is CASSVESSYNEQFF. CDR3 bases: TGTGCCAGCAGCGTAGAGTCCTCCTACAATGAGCAGTTCTTC.

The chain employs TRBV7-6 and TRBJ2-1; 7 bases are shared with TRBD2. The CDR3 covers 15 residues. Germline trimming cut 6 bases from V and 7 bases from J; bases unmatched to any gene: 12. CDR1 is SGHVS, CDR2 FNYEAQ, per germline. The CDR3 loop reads CASSRLADAGNEQFF. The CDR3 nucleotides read TGTGCCAGCAGTCGACTAGCCGATGCCGGGAATGAGCAGTTCTTC.

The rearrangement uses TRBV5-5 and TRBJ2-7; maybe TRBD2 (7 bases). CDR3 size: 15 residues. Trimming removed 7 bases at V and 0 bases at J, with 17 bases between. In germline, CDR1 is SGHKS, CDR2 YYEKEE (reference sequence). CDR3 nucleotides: TGTGCCAGCTTAGGCGGGGGCGCGAGCTCCTACGAGCAGTACTTC. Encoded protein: CASLGGGASSYEQYF.

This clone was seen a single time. The CDR3 DNA reads as TGTGCCAGCAGGCAGACAGGGGGCGGTGAAAAACTGTTTTTT. Encoded protein: CASRQTGGGEKLFF. The chain joins TRBV27 to TRBJ1-4; TRBD1 agrees at 10 bases. The CDR3 is 14 amino acids. Germline V lookup: CDR1 MNHEY, CDR2 SMNVEV (reference sequence). With 6 bases clipped from V and 7 bases from J, the junction kept 5 bases outside the gene matches.

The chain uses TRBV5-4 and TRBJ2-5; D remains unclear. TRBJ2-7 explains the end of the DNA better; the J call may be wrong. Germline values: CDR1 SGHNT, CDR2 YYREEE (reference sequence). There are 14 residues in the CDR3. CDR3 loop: CASSLGASRYEQYF. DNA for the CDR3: TGTGCCAGCAGCTTGGGCGCATCCCGCTACGAGCAGTACTTC.

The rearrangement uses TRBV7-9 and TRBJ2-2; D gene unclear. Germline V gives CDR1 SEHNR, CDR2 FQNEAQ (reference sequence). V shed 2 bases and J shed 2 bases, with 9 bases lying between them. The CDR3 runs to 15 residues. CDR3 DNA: TGTGCCAGCAGCTTAATTGGGCGTAACACCGGGGAGCTGTTTTTT. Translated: CASSLIGRNTGELFF.

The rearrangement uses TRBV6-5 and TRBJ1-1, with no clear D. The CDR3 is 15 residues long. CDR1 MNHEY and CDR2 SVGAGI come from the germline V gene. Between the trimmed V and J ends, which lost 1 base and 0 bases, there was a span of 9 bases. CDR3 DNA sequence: TGTGCCAGCAGTTACTTGGATACTCTGAACACTGAAGCTTTCTTT. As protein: CASSYLDTLNTEAFF.

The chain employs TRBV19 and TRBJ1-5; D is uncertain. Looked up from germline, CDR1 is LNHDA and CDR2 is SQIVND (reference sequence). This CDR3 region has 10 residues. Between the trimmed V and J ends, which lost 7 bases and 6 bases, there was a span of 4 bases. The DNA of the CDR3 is TGTGCCAGTATAGTTCAGCCCCAGCATTTT. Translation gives CASIVQPQHF. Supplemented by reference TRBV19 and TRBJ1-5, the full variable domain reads DGGITQSPKYLFRKEGQNVTLSCEQNLNHDAMYWYRQDPGQGLRLIYYSQIVNDFQKGDIAEGYSVSREKKESFPLTVTSAQKNPTAFYLCASIVQPQHFGDGTRLSIL.

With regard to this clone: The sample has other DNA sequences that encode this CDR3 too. The CDR3 sequence: CASSLVLGEQYF. The CDR3, as DNA: TGTGCCAGCAGCTTAGTTCTGGGCGAGCAGTACTTC. V and J are TRBV11-2 and TRBJ2-7; no clear D. CDR1 and CDR2 (germline): SGHAT, FQNNGV. The CDR3 covers 12 residues. The V gene lost 1 base and the J gene lost 6 bases, with 7 bases spanning the gap.

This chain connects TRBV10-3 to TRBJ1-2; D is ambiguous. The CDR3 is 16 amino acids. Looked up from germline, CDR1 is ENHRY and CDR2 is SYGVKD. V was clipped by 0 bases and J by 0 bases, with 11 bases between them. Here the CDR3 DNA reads TGTGCCATCAGTGAGTCGGCCCGGAATACTAACTATGGCTACACCTTC. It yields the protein CAISESARNTNYGYTF.

CDR3 sequence reads: CASSQGPLRDYGYTF. The DNA for the CDR3 is TGTGCCAGCAGCCAGGGACCCCTCAGGGACTATGGCTACACCTTC. The chain uses TRBV2 and TRBJ1-2, with D possibly being TRBD1 (5 bases). The V and J ends lost 6 bases and 3 bases respectively, with 17 bases between them. The germline V gene encodes CDR1 SNHLY and CDR2 FYNNEI. This CDR3 has 15 residues.

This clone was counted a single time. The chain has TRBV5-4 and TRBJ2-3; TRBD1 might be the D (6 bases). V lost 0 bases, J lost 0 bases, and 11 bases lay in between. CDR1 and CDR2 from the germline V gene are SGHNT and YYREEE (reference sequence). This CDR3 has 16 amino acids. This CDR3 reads CASSLATGFSTDTQYF. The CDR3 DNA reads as TGTGCCAGCAGCTTGGCCACAGGGTTTAGCACAGATACGCAGTATTTT.

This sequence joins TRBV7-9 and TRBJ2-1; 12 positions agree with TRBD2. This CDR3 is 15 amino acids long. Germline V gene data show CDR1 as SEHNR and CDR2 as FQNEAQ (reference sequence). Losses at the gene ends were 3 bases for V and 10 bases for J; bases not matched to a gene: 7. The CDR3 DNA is TGTGCCAGCAGCTTCGGACTAGCGGGAAGTTCCGAGCAGTTCTTC. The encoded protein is CASSFGLAGSSEQFF.

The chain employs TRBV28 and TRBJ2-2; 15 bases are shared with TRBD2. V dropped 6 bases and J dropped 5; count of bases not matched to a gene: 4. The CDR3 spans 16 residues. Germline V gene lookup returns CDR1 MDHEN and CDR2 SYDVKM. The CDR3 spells CASSKGLAGGTGELFF. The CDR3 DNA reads TGTGCCAGCAGCAAGGGACTAGCGGGAGGTACCGGGGAGCTGTTTTTT.

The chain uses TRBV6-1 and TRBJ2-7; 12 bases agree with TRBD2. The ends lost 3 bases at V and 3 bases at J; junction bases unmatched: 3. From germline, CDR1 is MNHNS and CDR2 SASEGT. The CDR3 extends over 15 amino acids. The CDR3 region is CASSETSGGHYEQYF. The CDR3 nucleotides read TGTGCCAGCAGTGAGACTAGCGGGGGACACTACGAGCAGTACTTC.

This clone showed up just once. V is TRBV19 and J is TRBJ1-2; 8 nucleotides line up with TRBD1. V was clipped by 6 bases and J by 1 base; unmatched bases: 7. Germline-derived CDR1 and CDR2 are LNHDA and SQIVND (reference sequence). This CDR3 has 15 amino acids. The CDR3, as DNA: TGTGCCAGTAGGCTAACAGGGGGTTATAACTATGGCTACACCTTC. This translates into CASRLTGGYNYGYTF.

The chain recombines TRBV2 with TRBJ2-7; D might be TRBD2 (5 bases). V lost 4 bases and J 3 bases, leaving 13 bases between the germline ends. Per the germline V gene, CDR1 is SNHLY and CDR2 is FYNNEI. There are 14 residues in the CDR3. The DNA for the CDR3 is TGTGCCAGCAGTGCCCGGGATTGGGTCTACGAGCAGTACTTC. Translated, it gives CASSARDWVYEQYF.

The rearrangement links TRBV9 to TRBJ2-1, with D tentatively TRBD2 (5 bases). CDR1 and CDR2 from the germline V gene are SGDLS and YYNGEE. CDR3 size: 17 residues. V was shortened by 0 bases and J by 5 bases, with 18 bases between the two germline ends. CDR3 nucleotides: TGTGCCAGCAGCGTAGGTCTCTCGGGAATCGCTAACAATGAGCAGTTCTTC. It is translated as CASSVGLSGIANNEQFF. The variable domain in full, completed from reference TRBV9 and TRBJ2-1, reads DSGVTQTPKHLITATGQRVTLRCSPRSGDLSVYWYQQSLDQGLQFLIQYYNGEERAKGNILERFSAQQFPDLHSELNLSSLELGDSALYFCASSVGLSGIANNEQFFGPGTRLTVL.

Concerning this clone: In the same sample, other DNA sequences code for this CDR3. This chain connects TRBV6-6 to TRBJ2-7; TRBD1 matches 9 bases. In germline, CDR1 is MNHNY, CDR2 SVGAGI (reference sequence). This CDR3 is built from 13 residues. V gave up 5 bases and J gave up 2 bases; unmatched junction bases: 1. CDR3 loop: CASSRDRAYEQYF. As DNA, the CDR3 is TGTGCCAGCAGTAGGGACAGGGCCTACGAGCAGTACTTC.

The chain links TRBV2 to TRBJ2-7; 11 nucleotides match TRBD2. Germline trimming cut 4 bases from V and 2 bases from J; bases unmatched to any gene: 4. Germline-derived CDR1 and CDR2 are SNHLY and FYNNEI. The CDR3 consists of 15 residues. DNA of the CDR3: TGTGCCAGCAGTGGTGGGACTAGCGGCCCCTACGAGCAGTACTTC. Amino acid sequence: CASSGGTSGPYEQYF.